Sequencing of this TCR beta chain was carried out in a study of blood T cell repertoires in COVID-19. The overall study: PBMCs, B-cell-depleted T cells, or T cells were the source of the cDNA or gDNA that made up the material.

The germline V and J ends were trimmed by 6 bases and 8 bases, with 19 bases remaining between them. The germline CDR1 and CDR2 sequences are SGHTA and FQGNSA. The CDR3 contains 15 residues. Per the study methods: Amplification of reference gene primers was used by the study to estimate nucleated cell counts. Clones were read by immunoSEQ multiplex PCR, and TCRdb kept only the in-frame ones, dropping some. From that table come the V and J calls and clone size; the DNA was used to work out D and trimming. This table holds under 250,000 clones, roughly nine tenths found once. V is TRBV7-2 and J is TRBJ1-4; perhaps TRBD1 as D (6 bases). Source material: peripheral blood. The origin of this receptor is a middle-aged man with acute or convalescent COVID-19. The CDR3 loop is CASSTRGGYGEKLFF. DNA of the CDR3: TGTGCCAGCAGTACGAGAGGGGGATATGGGGAAAAACTGTTTTTT.